The next 28 T cell receptor beta chains were all read from a single sample in a study of T-cell reconstitution after alpha-beta-depleted transplantation in children. A TCRbeta library incorporating unique molecular identifiers was prepared. TCRdb ran MiXCR on the PCR reads and lists one entry per CDR3 protein. This table holds about 310,000 distinct CDR3 sequences, approximately 23% found once. The sample here was PBMCs, mostly from graft donor cells, taken 180 days after TCRalphabeta/CD19-depleted stem cell transplant. The receptor source for this set is a male patient between 10 and 17 years old who had a stem cell transplant for acute lymphoblastic leukemia, so the T cells may come from the graft donor.

The sample holds a few counts of this clonotype. This rearrangement joins TRBV20-1 to TRBJ2-7; no clear D. Trimming pared 0 bases from V and 1 base from J, leaving 10 bases between. The V gene's germline CDR1 is DFQATT and CDR2 SNEGSKA (reference sequence). The length of the CDR3 is 14 residues. The CDR3 DNA follows: TGCAGTGCTAGAGATGGCCCGAATTCCTACGAGCAGTACTTC. Its translation is CSARDGPNSYEQYF.

The chain carries TRBV12-5 and TRBJ2-2; D tentatively reads TRBD1 or TRBD2 (5 bases each). Trimming pared 1 base from V and 5 bases from J, leaving 8 bases between. The germline CDR1 and CDR2 sequences are LGHNT and FRNRAP. The CDR3 loop spans 14 amino acids. CDR3 sequence: CASGLEWGTGELFF. The CDR3 bases are TGTGCTAGTGGTTTGGAATGGGGGACCGGGGAGCTGTTTTTT.

There are a few counts of this clonotype. V gene TRBV20-1 combines with J gene TRBJ2-2; D tentatively fits TRBD1 or TRBD2 (5 bases each). Trimming stripped 2 bases from V and 0 bases from J, with 13 bases between. Germline assignment: CDR1 DFQATT and CDR2 SNEGSKA (reference sequence). The CDR3 totals 16 residues. Here the CDR3 DNA reads TGCAGTGCTAGACCTGGACGGGGCCCGAACACCGGGGAGCTGTTTTTT. Amino acids: CSARPGRGPNTGELFF.

This clonotype was observed once. A much larger clone differs from this one at a single base, so this may be a read error. The V and J genes are TRBV6-2 or TRBV6-3 and TRBJ1-5; D is ambiguous. CDR3 length: 22 amino acids. Germline CDR1 and CDR2: MNHEY and SVGEGT. The V and J ends lost 5 bases and 0 bases respectively, with 32 bases between them. The CDR3 region is CASSHIPILRLSRENSNQPQHF. The CDR3 nucleotides read TGTGCCAGCAGTCACATCCCCATCTTAAGACTCTCGAGAGAGAATAGCAATCAGCCCCAGCATTTT.

V and J are TRBV9 and TRBJ2-1, with TRBD2 matching 9 bases. V shed 3 bases and J 3 bases; nucleotides not matched to a gene: 7. The CDR3 has 16 amino acids. Germline CDR1 SGDLS, CDR2 YYNGEE. CDR3 protein: CASSDSLAGLYNEQFF. The CDR3 coding sequence is TGTGCCAGCAGCGATTCTCTAGCGGGACTCTACAATGAGCAGTTCTTC.

This clonotype was observed at least ten times. The gene calls are TRBV4-1 and TRBJ2-3, with 9 nucleotides matching TRBD2. CDR1 is MGHRA and CDR2 is YSYEKL in the germline V gene. The CDR3 covers 17 residues. V lost 3 bases to trimming and J lost 5 bases; unmatched junction nucleotides: 12. DNA of the CDR3: TGCGCCAGCAGCCACCCGCGGCGGGGGGGAGAGAGAGATACGCAGTATTTT. Its translation: CASSHPRRGGERDTQYF.

The chain employs TRBV12-3 or TRBV12-4 and TRBJ2-3; D not certain. The CDR3 contains 13 residues. The V gene lost 3 bases and the J gene lost 8 bases, with 12 bases spanning the gap. CDR3 protein: CASSLGSLGTQYF. In DNA form, the CDR3 reads TGTGCCAGCAGTTTGGGGTCCCTGGGTACGCAGTATTTT.

This clonotype was found a few times. This chain connects TRBV25-1 to TRBJ2-7, with D perhaps matching TRBD2 (5 bases). Germline V gives CDR1 MGHDK, CDR2 SYGVNS. V was cut by 2 bases and J by 2 bases, with 13 bases left in between. CDR3 length: 15 residues. The CDR3 DNA is TGTGCCAGCAGTGAAATCGGGGTGGTTCCCTACGAGCAGTACTTC. Translating it yields CASSEIGVVPYEQYF.

Details on this clonotype: Given the absence of the conserved phenylalanine or tryptophan at the CDR3 end, a read error is likely. The chain has TRBV5-1 and TRBJ2-5; possibly TRBD1 or TRBD2 for D (5 bases each). Trimming pared 2 bases from V and 5 bases from J, leaving 16 bases between. This CDR3 comprises 15 residues. CDR1 and CDR2 (germline): SGHRS, YFSETQ. CDR3 bases: TGCGCCAGCAGCTTCCGGGGCGGAGGTGAGGAGACCCAGTACTTG. Encoded protein: CASSFRGGGEETQYL.

This clonotype was observed many times. The chain carries TRBV5-1 and TRBJ1-2; D unresolved. Germline assignment: CDR1 SGHRS and CDR2 YFSETQ. The germline V and J ends were trimmed by 4 bases and 2 bases, with 9 bases remaining between them. The CDR3 has 13 residues. For the CDR3, the DNA is TGCGCCAGCAGCCCGACCGCGAACTATGGCTACACCTTC. Its translation: CASSPTANYGYTF. The complete variable domain, with remaining parts taken from reference TRBV5-1 and TRBJ1-2, reads KAGVTQTPRYLIKTRGQQVTLSCSPISGHRSVSWYQQTPGQGLQFLFEYFSETQRNKGNFPGRFSGRQFSNSRSEMNVSTLELGDSALYLCASSPTANYGYTFGSGTRLTVV.

The rearrangement uses TRBV20-1 and TRBJ2-1, with D unresolved. With 5 bases removed from V and 9 bases from J, the gap between germline ends came to 8 bases. Germline V lookup: CDR1 DFQATT, CDR2 SNEGSKA (reference sequence). The CDR3 contains 10 residues. CDR3 sequence reads: CSAEFGEQFF. CDR3 in DNA: TGCAGTGCTGAATTTGGTGAGCAGTTCTTC.

The V call is TRBV12-5, the J call TRBJ1-2; D gene ambiguous. The ends were cut back, 7 bases at V and 8 bases at J, with 17 bases in the middle. This CDR3 has 13 amino acids. In germline, CDR1 is LGHNT, CDR2 FRNRAP. Here the CDR3 DNA reads TGTGCTAGTGCCCCCAAATCTCTCCACGGCTACACCTTC. Encoded protein: CASAPKSLHGYTF.

This clonotype occurred many times. The chain joins TRBV12-3 or TRBV12-4 to TRBJ2-5; D gene uncertain. The CDR3 extends over 12 amino acids. V shed 3 bases and J shed 6 bases, with 8 bases lying between them. The CDR3, as DNA: TGTGCCAGCAGTTTCTATAAGCAGACCCAGTACTTC. Amino acid sequence: CASSFYKQTQYF.

This clonotype was observed a handful of times. The V and J genes are TRBV9 and TRBJ2-1; 7 nucleotides agree with TRBD2. The ends lost 0 bases at V and 4 bases at J; junction bases unmatched: 7. Per the germline V gene, CDR1 is SGDLS and CDR2 is YYNGEE. This CDR3 spans 16 amino acids. The CDR3 coding sequence is TGTGCCAGCAGCGTAGAGGCGGGAGCAGGGTACAATGAGCAGTTCTTC. This sequence encodes CASSVEAGAGYNEQFF.

V and J are TRBV5-1 and TRBJ1-5; 9 nucleotides align to TRBD1. Germline lookup yields CDR1 SGHRS and CDR2 YFSETQ. Losses at the gene ends were 0 bases for V and 4 bases for J; bases not matched to a gene: 2. The CDR3 extends over 15 amino acids. The CDR3 protein is CASSLAGQGNQPQHF. Here the CDR3 DNA reads TGCGCCAGCAGCTTGGCCGGACAGGGGAATCAGCCCCAGCATTTT.

This clonotype has only a few counts. V usage is TRBV5-1 and J usage is TRBJ2-7; 7 bases align to TRBD1. Germline V gene lookup returns CDR1 SGHRS and CDR2 YFSETQ. CDR3 length: 16 amino acids. Trimming cost V 4 bases and J 5 bases; bases outside gene matches: 15. The CDR3 nucleotides are TGCGCCAGCAGCCCGGGACGGACAGGCCCTTTGAACGAGCAGTACTTC. Amino acids: CASSPGRTGPLNEQYF. Combining the CDR3 with reference TRBV5-1 and TRBJ2-7 gives the whole variable domain KAGVTQTPRYLIKTRGQQVTLSCSPISGHRSVSWYQQTPGQGLQFLFEYFSETQRNKGNFPGRFSGRQFSNSRSEMNVSTLELGDSALYLCASSPGRTGPLNEQYFGPGTRLTVT.

This chain uses TRBV7-7 with TRBJ2-5, with D tentatively TRBD2 (6 bases). Germline V gene data show CDR1 as SSHAT and CDR2 as FNYEAQ (reference sequence). Trimming took 5 bases from V and 1 from J, leaving 8 bases between them. CDR3 length: 13 residues. The CDR3: CASSVGGQETQYF. DNA for the CDR3: TGTGCCAGCAGCGTGGGGGGCCAAGAGACCCAGTACTTC.

This clonotype was picked up a small number of times. V and J are TRBV3-1 and TRBJ2-5; 9 positions agree with TRBD2. Germline CDR1 and CDR2: LGHDT and YNNKEL (reference sequence). CDR3 size: 14 residues. The V gene end was trimmed by 5 bases and the J gene end by 5 bases; junction bases not matched to a gene: 6. The CDR3 DNA reads TGTGCCAGCAGCGGGGGCCTAGCGGGGGAGACCCAGTACTTC. Residues: CASSGGLAGETQYF.

This clonotype was recorded once. The chain uses TRBV5-1 and TRBJ2-1, with a possible D match to TRBD2 (6 bases). CDR1 and CDR2 (germline): SGHRS, YFSETQ. The CDR3 contains 17 residues. V was shortened by 3 bases and J by 2 bases, with 18 bases between the two germline ends. The CDR3, as DNA: TGCGCCAGCAGCTCCCCTTCCTTAGCGGTTACCTACAATGAGCAGTTCTTC. Its protein product is CASSSPSLAVTYNEQFF.

This clonotype appeared a few times. J is TRBJ2-7 and V is TRBV5-5; unclear D gene. There are 14 residues in the CDR3. V gave up 1 base and J gave up 3 bases, with 11 bases separating them. Germline V gene lookup returns CDR1 SGHKS and CDR2 YYEKEE (reference sequence). The CDR3 coding sequence is TGTGCCAGCAGCTTGTTGGGGTCCCTCTACGAGCAGTACTTC. Its protein product is CASSLLGSLYEQYF.

This clonotype was seen more than once but under ten times. The J gene is TRBJ2-1, the V gene TRBV5-1; the D gene could be TRBD1 or TRBD2 (5 bases each). Trimming took off 2 bases at V and 6 bases at J, with 15 bases between the two ends. The germline gives CDR1 SGHRS, CDR2 YFSETQ. The CDR3 spans 15 residues. The CDR3 nucleotides read TGCGCCAGCAGCTTTTGGGACGAACCTGGCAATGAGCAGTTCTTC. Its translation is CASSFWDEPGNEQFF.

This clonotype was found many times. V gene TRBV28 combines with J gene TRBJ1-5, with 8 bases that match TRBD1. The length of the CDR3 is 14 residues. Germline CDR1 MDHEN, CDR2 SYDVKM. V was pared by 7 bases and J by 5 bases, with 7 bases of the junction left unmatched. The CDR3 DNA is TGTGCCAGCACACAGGGGGATAATTATCAGCCCCAGCATTTT. This encodes CASTQGDNYQPQHF. The full variable domain, its missing parts supplied by reference TRBV28 and TRBJ1-5, is DVKVTQSSRYLVKRTGEKVFLECVQDMDHENMFWYRQDPGLGLRLIYFSYDVKMKEKGDIPEGYSVSREKKERFSLILESASTNQTSMYLCASTQGDNYQPQHFGDGTRLSIL.

CDR3 nucleotide sequence: TGTGCCAGCTCGGACAAGGGGGGCCATCATTGGAATCAGCCCCAGCATTTT. Translation gives CASSDKGGHHWNQPQHF. The V call is TRBV7-3, the J call TRBJ1-5; possibly TRBD1 for D (6 bases). CDR1 and CDR2 (germline): SGHTA, FQGTGA. Trimming removed 8 bases at V and 4 bases at J, with 24 bases between. The CDR3 consists of 17 residues.

The rearrangement joins TRBV19 to TRBJ2-2, with 7 bases that match TRBD1. The CDR3 has 15 residues. Germline loops: CDR1 LNHDA, CDR2 SQIVND (reference sequence). The V and J ends lost 6 bases and 1 base, in that order; junction bases with no gene match: 5. The CDR3 is CASRLWTGNTGELFF. The CDR3 coding sequence is TGTGCCAGTAGACTCTGGACAGGGAACACCGGGGAGCTGTTTTTT.

The V gene is TRBV11-3, the J gene TRBJ2-1, with D uncertain. V was clipped by 5 bases and J by 0 bases, with 5 bases between them. Germline loops: CDR1 SGHNT, CDR2 YENEEA. This CDR3 comprises 13 residues. This chain's CDR3 is CASSHNSYNEQFF. In DNA form, the CDR3 reads TGTGCCAGCAGCCACAACTCCTACAATGAGCAGTTCTTC. The variable domain in full, completed from reference TRBV11-3 and TRBJ2-1, reads EAGVVQSPRYKIIEKKQPVAFWCNPISGHNTLYWYLQNLGQGPELLIRYENEEAVDDSQLPKDRFSAERLKGVDSTLKIQPAELGDSAVYLCASSHNSYNEQFFGPGTRLTVL.

This clonotype was counted a few times. The chain has TRBV4-1 and TRBJ2-1, with a weak D call TRBD2 (5 bases). Per the germline V gene, CDR1 is MGHRA and CDR2 is YSYEKL. The CDR3 is made up of 16 amino acids. Trimming cost V 0 bases and J 4 bases, with 13 bases left between them. CDR3 bases: TGCGCCAGCAGCCAAGATTCAACGGGGTTTTACAATGAGCAGTTCTTC. Protein product: CASSQDSTGFYNEQFF.

J is TRBJ2-5 and V is TRBV11-1, with a possible D match to TRBD1 (6 bases). Per the germline V gene, CDR1 is SGHAT and CDR2 is FQDESV (reference sequence). This CDR3 comprises 16 residues. Deletions cut 5 bases from V and 0 bases from J, with 16 bases between. Here the CDR3 reads CASSVGQWFYQETQYF. The CDR3 region has the DNA TGTGCCAGCAGCGTAGGACAGTGGTTCTACCAAGAGACCCAGTACTTC.

Only a few counts were recorded for this clonotype. The chain couples TRBV6-5 to TRBJ1-1, with 9 nucleotides matching TRBD1. The CDR3 totals 15 residues. From germline, CDR1 is MNHEY and CDR2 SVGAGI. The V and J ends lost 4 bases and 3 bases, in that order; junction bases with no gene match: 6. CDR3 protein: CASSSGTGKDTEAFF. The CDR3 DNA reads as TGTGCCAGCAGTTCCGGGACAGGGAAGGACACTGAAGCTTTCTTT.